The present entry profiles one TCR beta chain with its context. Its antigen remains unidentified. Base-call qualities are not available, and no considerably larger clone is one nucleotide away. This sample stems from a study of control samples from healthy donors and cancer patients (dated by TCRdb to 2018 to 2021). The receptor library was made with the immunoSEQ multiplex PCR assay. The source is immuneACCESS, and TCRdb retained only in-frame sequences with V and J called. Part of the clones is not carried over; for the studies checked, unresolved V genes explain less than half of this, and the remainder is unexplained. Counted in this sample were under 70,000 clones; about 96% of them appeared once. Of the sample, about 1% falls within the top ten clones. The V and J ends are trimmed by 4 bases and 1 base, leaving 13 bases between them. CDR1 and CDR2 were assigned from the germline V gene (reference sequence) as LGHDT and YNNKEL. From the cysteine through the phenylalanine, the CDR3 covers 15 amino acids. Only the CDR3 DNA is retained, 45 bases long and in frame from the first base.

The sequenced material came from blood. The V gene is TRBV3-1 (or the pseudogene TRBV3-2) and the J gene is TRBJ1-2; the best D guess is TRBD1, with 6 bases matching. This receptor was obtained from a woman aged 18-30 years in good health. In nucleotides, the sequence is TGTGCCAGCAGCCTTGGGGCAGGGGTTAACTATGGCTACACCTTC. Its amino acids are CASSLGAGVNYGYTF.